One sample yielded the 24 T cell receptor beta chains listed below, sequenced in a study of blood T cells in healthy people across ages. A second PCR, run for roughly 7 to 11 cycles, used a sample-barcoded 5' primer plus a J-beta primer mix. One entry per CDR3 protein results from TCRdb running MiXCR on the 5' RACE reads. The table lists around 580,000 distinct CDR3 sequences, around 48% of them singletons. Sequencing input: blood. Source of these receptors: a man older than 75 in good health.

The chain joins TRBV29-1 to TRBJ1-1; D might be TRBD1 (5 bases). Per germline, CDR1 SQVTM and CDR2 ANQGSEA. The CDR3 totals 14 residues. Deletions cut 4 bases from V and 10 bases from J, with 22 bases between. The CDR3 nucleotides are TGCAGCGTTGTAAGGGGACGGGGGGGTCGGGGAGCTTTCTTT. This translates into CSVVRGRGGRGAFF. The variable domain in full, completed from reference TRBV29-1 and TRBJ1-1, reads SAVISQKPSRDICQRGTSLTIQCQVDSQVTMMFWYRQQPGQSLTLIATANQGSEATYESGFVIDKFPISRPNLTFSTLTVSNMSPEDSSIYLCSVVRGRGGRGAFFGQGTRLTVV.

The CDR3: CSARLAGVNEQFF. The CDR3 DNA sequence: TGCAGTGCGCGACTAGCGGGGGTCAATGAGCAGTTCTTC. The chain links TRBV20-1 to TRBJ2-1; 12 positions match TRBD2. CDR3 length: 13 residues. Germline-derived CDR1 and CDR2 are DFQATT and SNEGSKA (reference sequence). The V and J ends lost 6 bases and 6 bases, in that order; junction bases with no gene match: 3.

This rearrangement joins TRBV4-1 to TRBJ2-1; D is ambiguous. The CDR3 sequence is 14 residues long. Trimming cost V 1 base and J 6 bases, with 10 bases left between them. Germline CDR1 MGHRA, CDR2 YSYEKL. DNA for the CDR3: TGCGCCAGCAGCCAAGCGTTCCCGGGCAATGAGCAGTTCTTC. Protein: CASSQAFPGNEQFF.

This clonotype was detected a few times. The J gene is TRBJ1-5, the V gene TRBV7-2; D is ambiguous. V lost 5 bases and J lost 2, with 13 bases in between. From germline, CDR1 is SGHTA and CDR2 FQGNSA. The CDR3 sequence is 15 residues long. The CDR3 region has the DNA TGTGCCAGCAGCCAGCGGGGTTTGGGCAATCAGCCCCAGCATTTT. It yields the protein CASSQRGLGNQPQHF. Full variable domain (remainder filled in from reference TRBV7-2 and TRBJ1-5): GAGVSQSPSNKVTEKGKDVELRCDPISGHTALYWYRQSLGQGLEFLIYFQGNSAPDKSGLPSDRFSAERTGGSVSTLTIQRTQQEDSAVYLCASSQRGLGNQPQHFGDGTRLSIL.

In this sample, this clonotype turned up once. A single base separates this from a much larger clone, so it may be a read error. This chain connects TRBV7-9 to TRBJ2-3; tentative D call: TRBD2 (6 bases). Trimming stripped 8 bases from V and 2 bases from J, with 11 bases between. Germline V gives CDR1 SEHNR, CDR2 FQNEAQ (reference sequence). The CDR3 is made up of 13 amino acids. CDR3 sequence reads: CASGRLDTDTQYF. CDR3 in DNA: TGTGCCAGCGGCCGACTAGACACAGATACGCAGTATTTT. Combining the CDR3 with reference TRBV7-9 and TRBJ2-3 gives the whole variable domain DTGVSQNPRHKITKRGQNVTFRCDPISEHNRLYWYRQTLGQGPEFLTYFQNEAQLEKSRLLSDRFSAERPKGSFSTLEIQRTEQGDSAMYLCASGRLDTDTQYFGPGTRLTVL.

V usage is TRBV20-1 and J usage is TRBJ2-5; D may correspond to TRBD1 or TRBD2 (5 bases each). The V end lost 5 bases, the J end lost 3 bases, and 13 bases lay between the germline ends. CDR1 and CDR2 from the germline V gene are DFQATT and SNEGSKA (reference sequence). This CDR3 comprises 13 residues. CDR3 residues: CSAAGGGEETQYF. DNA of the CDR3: TGCAGTGCTGCCGGTGGGGGAGAAGAGACCCAGTACTTC.

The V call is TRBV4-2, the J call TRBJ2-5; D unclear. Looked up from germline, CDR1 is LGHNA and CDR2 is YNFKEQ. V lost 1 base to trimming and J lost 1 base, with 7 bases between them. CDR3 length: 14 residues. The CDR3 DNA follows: TGTGCCAGCAGCCAAGGGGTCCTCCAAGAGACCCAGTACTTC. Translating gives CASSQGVLQETQYF.

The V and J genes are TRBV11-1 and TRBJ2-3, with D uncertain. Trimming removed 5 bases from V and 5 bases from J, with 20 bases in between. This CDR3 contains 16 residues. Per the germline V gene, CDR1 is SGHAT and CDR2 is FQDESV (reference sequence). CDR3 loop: CASSTPTKPPGDTQYF. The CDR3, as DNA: TGTGCCAGCAGCACCCCTACGAAACCCCCTGGAGATACGCAGTATTTT.

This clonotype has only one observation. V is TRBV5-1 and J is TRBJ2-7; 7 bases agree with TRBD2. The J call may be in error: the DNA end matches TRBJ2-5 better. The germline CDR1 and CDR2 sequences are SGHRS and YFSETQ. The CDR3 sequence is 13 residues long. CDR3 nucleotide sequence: TGCGCCAGCAGCTGCGGGGGAAAAGAGACCCAGTACTTC. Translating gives CASSCGGKETQYF.

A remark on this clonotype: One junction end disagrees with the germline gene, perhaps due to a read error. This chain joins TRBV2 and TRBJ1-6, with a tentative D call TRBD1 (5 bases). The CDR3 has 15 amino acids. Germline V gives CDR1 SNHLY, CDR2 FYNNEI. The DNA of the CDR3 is TGTGCCAGCAAATCTCGGGACTCCCATAATTCACCCCTCCACTTT. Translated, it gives CASKSRDSHNSPLHF.

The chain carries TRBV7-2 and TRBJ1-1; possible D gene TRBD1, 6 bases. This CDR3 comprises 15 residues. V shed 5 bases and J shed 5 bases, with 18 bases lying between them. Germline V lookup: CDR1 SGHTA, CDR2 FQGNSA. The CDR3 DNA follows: TGTGCCAGCAGCAGAGAGGACAGTCGGAGGACTGAAGCTTTCTTT. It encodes CASSREDSRRTEAFF.

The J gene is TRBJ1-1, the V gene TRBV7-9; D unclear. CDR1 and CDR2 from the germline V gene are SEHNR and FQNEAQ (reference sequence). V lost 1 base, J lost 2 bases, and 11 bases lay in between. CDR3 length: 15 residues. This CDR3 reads CASSLVSGANTEAFF. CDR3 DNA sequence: TGTGCCAGCAGCTTAGTCTCGGGCGCAAACACTGAAGCTTTCTTT.

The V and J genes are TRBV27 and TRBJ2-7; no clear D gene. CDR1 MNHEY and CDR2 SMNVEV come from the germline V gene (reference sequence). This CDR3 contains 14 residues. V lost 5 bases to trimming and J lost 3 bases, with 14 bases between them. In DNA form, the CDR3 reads TGTGCCAGCAGTCCTGACGGACCGAACTACGAGCAGTACTTC. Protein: CASSPDGPNYEQYF.

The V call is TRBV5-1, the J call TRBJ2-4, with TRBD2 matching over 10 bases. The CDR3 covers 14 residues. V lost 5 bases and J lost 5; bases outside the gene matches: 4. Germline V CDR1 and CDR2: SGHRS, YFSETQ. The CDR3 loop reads CASRSGTSENIQYF. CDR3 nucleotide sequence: TGCGCCAGCAGATCAGGGACTAGCGAAAACATTCAGTACTTC. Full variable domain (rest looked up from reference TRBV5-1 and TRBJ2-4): KAGVTQTPRYLIKTRGQQVTLSCSPISGHRSVSWYQQTPGQGLQFLFEYFSETQRNKGNFPGRFSGRQFSNSRSEMNVSTLELGDSALYLCASRSGTSENIQYFGAGTRLSVL.

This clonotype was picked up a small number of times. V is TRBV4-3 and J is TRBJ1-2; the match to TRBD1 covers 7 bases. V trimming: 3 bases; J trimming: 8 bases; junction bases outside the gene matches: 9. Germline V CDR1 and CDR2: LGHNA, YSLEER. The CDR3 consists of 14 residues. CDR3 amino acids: CASSQADRTGGYTF. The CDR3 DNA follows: TGCGCCAGCAGCCAGGCGGACAGGACAGGAGGCTACACCTTC.

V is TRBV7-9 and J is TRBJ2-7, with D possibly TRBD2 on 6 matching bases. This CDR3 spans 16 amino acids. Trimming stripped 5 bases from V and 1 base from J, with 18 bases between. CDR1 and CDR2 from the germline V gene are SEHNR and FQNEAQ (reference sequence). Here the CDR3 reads CASSPAHAGLSYEQYF. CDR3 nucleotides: TGTGCCAGCAGCCCCGCCCATGCGGGGTTATCCTACGAGCAGTACTTC.

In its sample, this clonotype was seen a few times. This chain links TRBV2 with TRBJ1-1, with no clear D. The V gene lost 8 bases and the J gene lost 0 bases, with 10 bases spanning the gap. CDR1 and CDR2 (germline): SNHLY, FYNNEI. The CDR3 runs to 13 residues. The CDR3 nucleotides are TGTGCCAGCTCCGGCAGAGTGAACACTGAAGCTTTCTTT. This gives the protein CASSGRVNTEAFF.

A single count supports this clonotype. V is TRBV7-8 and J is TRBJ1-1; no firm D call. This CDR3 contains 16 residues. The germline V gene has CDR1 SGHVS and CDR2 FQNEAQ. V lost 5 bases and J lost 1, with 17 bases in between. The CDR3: CASSPGRGDWNTEAFF. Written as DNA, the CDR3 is TGTGCCAGCAGCCCCGGACGGGGTGATTGGAACACTGAAGCTTTCTTT.

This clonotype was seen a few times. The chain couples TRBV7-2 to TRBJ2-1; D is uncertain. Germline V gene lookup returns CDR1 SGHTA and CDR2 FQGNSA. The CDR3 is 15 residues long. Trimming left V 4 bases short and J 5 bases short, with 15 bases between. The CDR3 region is CASSSPGPGDNEQFF. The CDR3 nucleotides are TGTGCCAGCAGCTCCCCCGGCCCCGGTGACAATGAGCAGTTCTTC.

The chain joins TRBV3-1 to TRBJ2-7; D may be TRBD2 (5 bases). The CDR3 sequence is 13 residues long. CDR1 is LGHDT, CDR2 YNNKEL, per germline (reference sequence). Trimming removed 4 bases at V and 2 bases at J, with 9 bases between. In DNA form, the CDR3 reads TGTGCCAGCAGCCCCAAGGGAGCCTACGAGCAGTACTTC. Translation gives CASSPKGAYEQYF.

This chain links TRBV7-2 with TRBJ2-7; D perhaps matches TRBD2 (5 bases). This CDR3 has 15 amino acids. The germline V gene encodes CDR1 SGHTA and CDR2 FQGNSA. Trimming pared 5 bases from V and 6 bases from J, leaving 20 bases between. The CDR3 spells CASSPNPGSSREQYF. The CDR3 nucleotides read TGTGCCAGCAGCCCCAACCCGGGATCGTCACGCGAGCAGTACTTC.

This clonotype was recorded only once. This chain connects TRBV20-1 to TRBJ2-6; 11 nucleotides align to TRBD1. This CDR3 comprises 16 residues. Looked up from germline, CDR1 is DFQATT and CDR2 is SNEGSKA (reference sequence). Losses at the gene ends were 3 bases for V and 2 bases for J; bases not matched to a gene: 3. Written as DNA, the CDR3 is TGCAGTGCTAGCCGGACAGGGGGCGCTGGGGCCAACGTCCTGACTTTC. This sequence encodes CSASRTGGAGANVLTF.

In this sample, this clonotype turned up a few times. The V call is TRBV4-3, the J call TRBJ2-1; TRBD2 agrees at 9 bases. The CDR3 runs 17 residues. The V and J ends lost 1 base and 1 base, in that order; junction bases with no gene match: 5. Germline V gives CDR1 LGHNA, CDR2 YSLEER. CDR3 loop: CASSQGAGGYSYNEQFF. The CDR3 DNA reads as TGCGCCAGCAGCCAAGGAGCGGGGGGATATTCCTACAATGAGCAGTTCTTC.

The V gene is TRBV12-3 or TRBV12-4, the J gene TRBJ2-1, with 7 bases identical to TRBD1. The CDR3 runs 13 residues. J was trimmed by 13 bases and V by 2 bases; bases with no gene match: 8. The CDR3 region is CASSLMAGGRQFF. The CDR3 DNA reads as TGTGCCAGCAGTTTAATGGCAGGGGGACGCCAGTTCTTC.